This TCR beta chain was recovered during a study of T cells expressing NK-cell markers. For the study at large: Sorted CD3+CD56+NKG2C+, CD3+CD56+NKG2C- and CD3+CD56-NKG2C+ T cells provided the TCR beta repertoires. Among the eight sequenced donors, seven tested HCMV-seropositive and one tested seronegative.

UMIs accompanied the 5'RACE template switching by which TCR beta cDNA was made. TCRdb reprocessed the 5' RACE reads and stores each CDR3 protein as one record, lacking DNA. Its clone listing holds 250,000 to 300,000 distinct CDR3 sequences. CDR3 size: 15 residues. Germline V gene data show CDR1 as SGHVS and CDR2 as FNYEAQ. Sequences were obtained from blood T cells: a sorted CD56 or NKG2C T cell subset, CD4+ or CD8+ T cells, or bulk PBMC T cells (not recorded which). The sequence was collected from a man between 18 and 29 years old in good health. The chain combines TRBV7-6 with TRBJ1-1; with no DNA, the TCRdb D assignment of TRBD1 cannot be verified. Here the CDR3 reads CASSRPTGMNTEAFF.